What follows describes a single T cell receptor beta chain. The data were taken from a study of blood T cell repertoires in COVID-19. Trimming removed 7 bases from V and 6 bases from J, with 8 bases in between. This CDR3 is 11 amino acids long. From germline, CDR1 is SNHLY and CDR2 FYNNEI. Profiled with immunoSEQ multiplex PCR; TCRdb holds only in-frame clones, not every one. Of some 300,000 clones detected, roughly 91% appear once; the ten largest clones hold roughly 2%. The chain combines TRBV2 with TRBJ2-3; D is possibly TRBD2 (6 bases). The specimen sequenced was PBMCs or T cells enriched from blood (not recorded which). This clonotype was sampled from a woman aged 55-69 years in a cohort exposed to, infected with or recovered from COVID-19 (not recorded which). In nucleotides, the CDR3 is TGTGCCAGCATTCTAGCGGATACGCAGTATTTT. Amino acids: CASILADTQYF.